This is a list of T cell receptor beta chains from one sample in a study of cytomegalovirus exposure and HLA in healthy donors. The table came from immunoSEQ multiplex PCR; TCRdb's copy has only in-frame clones and leaves some out. Among about 130,000 clones listed, around 80% were seen once. Material: PBMCs. These receptors were collected from a woman in her twenties or thirties in good health and CMV-seronegative. Each CDR3 is given without its conserved first and last residue. The listing skips clone size in some rows; elsewhere it reads once, few, many or a size class.

V,J,size,CDR3
TRBV7-9,TRBJ2-3,-,ASSSSGGAADTQY
TRBV4-1,TRBJ1-3,-,ASSQPDRDPGNTIY
TRBV7-9,TRBJ1-2,-,ASSLDYYGYT
TRBV7-3,TRBJ2-5,-,ASSLLEAGTQY
TRBV11-3,TRBJ2-7,-,ASSPHFGTSGSYEQY
TRBV6-1,TRBJ1-1,-,ASSASGVTEAF
TRBV30,TRBJ2-3,-,AWNEGLAGTDTQY
TRBV18,TRBJ1-1,-,ASSDQGPILRDTEAF
TRBV4-2,TRBJ2-1,-,ASSNRGGDLEQF
TRBV30,TRBJ2-5,-,AWSVFRGRETQY
TRBV27,TRBJ1-4,-,ASRRMTGWLANEKLF
TRBV29-1,TRBJ1-1,-,SVKDRGEAF
TRBV5-1,TRBJ2-3,-,ASQIGGGADTQY
TRBV30,TRBJ2-7,-,AWMRAGGSYEQY
TRBV5-4,TRBJ1-2,-,ASSVAARQGRNGYT
TRBV7-8,TRBJ2-5,-,ASSNQGLARETQY
TRBV11-2,TRBJ1-3,-,ASSLVGQDKSGNTIY
TRBV2,TRBJ1-6,once,ASRRGEGEPLH
TRBV4-2,TRBJ1-5,-,ASSQDRARQPQH
TRBV4-1,TRBJ2-2,-,ASSQVFTATGELF
TRBV5-6,TRBJ1-1,-,ASSLGGTVNTEAF
TRBV7-9,TRBJ1-4,-,ASSLGQTHWLF
TRBV19,TRBJ1-4,-,ASSRTESNEKLF
TRBV2,TRBJ1-2,-,ASSRRDREGAYT
TRBV10-3,TRBJ1-4,-,AISGRAAEKLF
TRBV30,TRBJ1-1,-,AWSGDRGNTEAF
TRBV7-9,TRBJ1-2,-,ASSLQAGEGYT
TRBV7-2,TRBJ1-1,-,ASSTQRRGGEAF
TRBV7-9,TRBJ2-1,-,ASSQGRVPEPYNEQF
TRBV6-1,TRBJ1-2,-,ATLSYPGQANGYT
TRBV28,TRBJ1-4,few,ASSTIAEKLF
TRBV19,TRBJ1-2,-,ASRHSDRVGGYT
TRBV10-2,TRBJ1-3,-,ASSGSERGNTIY
TRBV6-5,TRBJ1-2,-,ASSYRGGPVYT
TRBV2,TRBJ1-1,-,ASSGLQGIQAF
TRBV6-1,TRBJ1-6,-,ASSGPTGGDSPLH
TRBV6-1,TRBJ2-5,-,ASSEALQARGAETQY
TRBV19,TRBJ1-2,-,ASNGPRGLFLYGYT
TRBV7-9,TRBJ2-1,-,ASSQASGGQSSYNEQF
TRBV14,TRBJ1-2,once,ASSQNLDRFS
TRBV7-8,TRBJ1-4,-,ASSLPGTRGEKLF
TRBV7-3,TRBJ1-1,-,ASSLSGDGNTEAF
TRBV9,TRBJ2-7,-,ASSPGQGYEQY
TRBV7-6,TRBJ2-7,-,ASSSSGGIGYEQY
TRBV6-1,TRBJ2-3,-,ASMRVADTQY
TRBV11-3,TRBJ2-1,-,ASSSSGSNAYNEQF
TRBV5-1,TRBJ1-2,once,ASSLPDRAANYGYT
TRBV19,TRBJ1-2,-,ASSQQRDSFYGYT
TRBV5-1,TRBJ1-5,once,ASSLGQNQPQH
TRBV19,TRBJ1-1,-,ASSISAGVGAF